The rows below give T cell receptor beta chains drawn from one sample of a study of T cell repertoires in ileal Crohn's disease. This table comes from immunoSEQ multiplex PCR, and its TCRdb copy is limited to in-frame clones, with some not included. Among thousands of clones listed, 70% to 90% were seen once. Sequencing was done on a sample of ileal tissue. Every receptor here comes from an adult with Crohn's disease. Both conserved end residues are part of each CDR3. The D gene is left open where the match is weak. The listing skips clone size in some rows; elsewhere it reads once, few, many or a size class.

V gene: TRBV9; clone size: -; D gene: TRBD1; J gene: TRBJ1-4; CDR3 length: 15; CDR3 protein: CASSLSGGFNEKLFF; CDR3 DNA: TGTGCCAGCAGCCTCTCAGGGGGGTTCAATGAAAAACTGTTTTTT
V gene: TRBV9; clone size: few; D gene: TRBD1; J gene: TRBJ1-1; CDR3 length: 12; CDR3 protein: CASSVVDREAFF; CDR3 DNA: TGTGCCAGCAGCGTAGTGGACAGGGAAGCTTTCTTT
V gene: TRBV7-2; clone size: -; D gene: TRBD2; J gene: TRBJ2-1; CDR3 length: 16; CDR3 protein: CASSLLGLAGHNEQFF; CDR3 DNA: TGTGCCAGCAGCTTATTGGGGCTAGCGGGGCACAATGAGCAGTTCTTC
V gene: TRBV12-5; clone size: -; D gene: -; J gene: TRBJ2-1; CDR3 length: 13; CDR3 protein: CASSGGLDNEQFF; CDR3 DNA: TGTGCTAGTAGTGGCGGCTTAGACAATGAGCAGTTCTTC
V gene: TRBV2; clone size: -; D gene: TRBD1; J gene: TRBJ1-1; CDR3 length: 16; CDR3 protein: CASSPRQGDFGTEAFF; CDR3 DNA: TGTGCCAGCAGTCCTAGACAGGGGGACTTTGGCACTGAAGCTTTCTTT
V gene: TRBV30; clone size: -; D gene: TRBD2; J gene: TRBJ2-7; CDR3 length: 14; CDR3 protein: CAWSVVLGGAEQYF; CDR3 DNA: TGTGCCTGGAGTGTAGTGTTGGGAGGGGCCGAGCAGTACTTC
V gene: TRBV18; clone size: -; D gene: -; J gene: TRBJ2-2; CDR3 length: 14; CDR3 protein: CASSPGSSGGELFF; CDR3 DNA: TGTGCCAGCTCACCGGGCAGTTCAGGCGGGGAGCTGTTTTTT
V gene: TRBV5-4; clone size: -; D gene: TRBD1; J gene: TRBJ1-1; CDR3 length: 15; CDR3 protein: CASSSRDRMNTEAFF; CDR3 DNA: TGTGCCAGCAGCTCAAGGGACAGGATGAACACTGAAGCTTTCTTT
V gene: TRBV19; clone size: -; D gene: -; J gene: TRBJ2-5; CDR3 length: 14; CDR3 protein: CASSIGDFPGTQYF; CDR3 DNA: TGTGCCAGTAGTATCGGGGATTTCCCGGGGACCCAGTACTTC
V gene: TRBV5-1; clone size: few; D gene: TRBD1; J gene: TRBJ1-2; CDR3 length: 14; CDR3 protein: CASSSGQGLRGYTF; CDR3 DNA: TGCGCCAGCAGCAGCGGACAGGGGCTGAGGGGCTACACCTTC
V gene: TRBV4-3; clone size: few; D gene: -; J gene: TRBJ1-3; CDR3 length: 15; CDR3 protein: CASSQDYRDGNTIYF; CDR3 DNA: TGCGCCAGCAGCCAAGATTACAGGGACGGAAACACCATATATTTT
V gene: TRBV5-3; clone size: -; D gene: -; J gene: TRBJ1-5; CDR3 length: 17; CDR3 protein: CARVRGGGNLSNQPQHF; CDR3 DNA: TGTGCCAGAGTAAGGGGGGGAGGGAATCTTAGCAATCAGCCCCAGCATTTT
V gene: TRBV28; clone size: -; D gene: -; J gene: TRBJ2-7; CDR3 length: 15; CDR3 protein: CASSSYNRYSYEQYF; CDR3 DNA: TGTGCCAGCAGTTCCTATAACAGGTACTCGTACGAGCAGTACTTC
V gene: TRBV7-9; clone size: -; D gene: TRBD1; J gene: TRBJ1-2; CDR3 length: 15; CDR3 protein: CASSLVGVGQDGYTF; CDR3 DNA: TGTGCCAGCAGCTTAGTGGGGGTGGGACAGGATGGCTACACCTTC
V gene: TRBV30; clone size: -; D gene: -; J gene: TRBJ1-1; CDR3 length: 12; CDR3 protein: CAWTGQNTEAFF; CDR3 DNA: TGTGCCTGGACAGGACAGAACACTGAAGCTTTCTTT
V gene: TRBV7-2; clone size: -; D gene: TRBD2; J gene: TRBJ2-7; CDR3 length: 16; CDR3 protein: CASSRGIRTSGGGQYF; CDR3 DNA: TGTGCTAGCAGTCGAGGAATCCGGACTAGCGGGGGCGGGCAGTACTTC
V gene: TRBV6-1; clone size: -; D gene: TRBD2; J gene: TRBJ2-1; CDR3 length: 15; CDR3 protein: CASSETLAGSNEQFF; CDR3 DNA: TGTGCCAGCAGTGAAACACTAGCGGGGTCAAATGAGCAGTTCTTC
V gene: TRBV6-5; clone size: -; D gene: -; J gene: TRBJ1-1; CDR3 length: 12; CDR3 protein: CATGRGNTEAFF; CDR3 DNA: TGTGCCACGGGGCGGGGGAATACTGAAGCTTTCTTT
V gene: TRBV5-1; clone size: -; D gene: -; J gene: TRBJ2-1; CDR3 length: 17; CDR3 protein: CASSLEEVPVPWNEQFF; CDR3 DNA: TGCGCCAGCAGCTTGGAAGAGGTGCCCGTCCCCTGGAATGAGCAGTTCTTC
V gene: TRBV5-1; clone size: -; D gene: -; J gene: TRBJ2-5; CDR3 length: 13; CDR3 protein: CASSSSSTETQYF; CDR3 DNA: TGCGCCAGCAGCAGTAGTAGCACGGAGACCCAGTACTTC
V gene: TRBV29-1; clone size: -; D gene: TRBD1; J gene: TRBJ2-1; CDR3 length: 14; CDR3 protein: CSVSGQGRFNEQFF; CDR3 DNA: TGCAGCGTCTCCGGACAGGGTAGATTCAATGAGCAGTTCTTC
V gene: TRBV2; clone size: -; D gene: TRBD2; J gene: TRBJ2-5; CDR3 length: 17; CDR3 protein: CASSESGGGPELETQYF; CDR3 DNA: TGTGCCAGCAGTGAATCTGGCGGGGGGCCCGAGTTGGAGACCCAGTACTTC
V gene: TRBV5-4; clone size: -; D gene: -; J gene: TRBJ1-1; CDR3 length: 15; CDR3 protein: CASSLEHKGVPEAFF; CDR3 DNA: TGTGCCAGCAGCTTGGAGCACAAAGGGGTCCCTGAAGCTTTCTTT
V gene: TRBV9; clone size: -; D gene: TRBD1; J gene: TRBJ2-5; CDR3 length: 15; CDR3 protein: CASSVKDRGGETQYF; CDR3 DNA: TGTGCCAGCAGCGTAAAGGACAGGGGTGGAGAGACCCAGTACTTC
V gene: TRBV27; clone size: -; D gene: -; J gene: TRBJ1-1; CDR3 length: 16; CDR3 protein: CASSLSSGVTNTEAFF; CDR3 DNA: TGTGCCAGCAGTTTATCCTCGGGGGTTACGAACACTGAAGCTTTCTTT
V gene: TRBV5-1; clone size: -; D gene: TRBD2; J gene: TRBJ2-7; CDR3 length: 16; CDR3 protein: CASSFKAGGDPYEQYF; CDR3 DNA: TGCGCCAGCAGCTTTAAAGCGGGGGGCGATCCCTACGAGCAGTACTTC
V gene: TRBV20-1; clone size: -; D gene: -; J gene: TRBJ1-2; CDR3 length: 11; CDR3 protein: CSAVRGNGYTF; CDR3 DNA: TGCAGTGCAGTCCGGGGGAACGGCTACACCTTC
V gene: TRBV7-3; clone size: -; D gene: TRBD2; J gene: TRBJ2-1; CDR3 length: 16; CDR3 protein: CASSLLGLAGGNEQFF; CDR3 DNA: TGTGCCAGCAGCTTATTAGGACTAGCGGGGGGGAATGAGCAGTTCTTC
V gene: TRBV2; clone size: -; D gene: -; J gene: TRBJ2-1; CDR3 length: 16; CDR3 protein: CASSAFGEADYNEQFF; CDR3 DNA: TGTGCCAGCAGTGCTTTTGGAGAGGCGGATTACAATGAGCAGTTCTTC
V gene: TRBV4-1; clone size: -; D gene: -; J gene: TRBJ1-2; CDR3 length: 14; CDR3 protein: CASSQPGDYYGYTF; CDR3 DNA: TGCGCCAGCAGCCAACCAGGGGATTACTATGGCTACACCTTC
V gene: TRBV6-6; clone size: -; D gene: TRBD1; J gene: TRBJ1-5; CDR3 length: 16; CDR3 protein: CASSYVPSGGGQPQHF; CDR3 DNA: TGTGCCAGCAGTTACGTCCCCTCAGGGGGCGGGCAGCCCCAGCATTTT
V gene: TRBV7-8; clone size: -; D gene: -; J gene: TRBJ2-7; CDR3 length: 15; CDR3 protein: CASSLAGSDYYEQYF; CDR3 DNA: TGTGCCAGCAGCTTAGCGGGTAGTGACTACTACGAGCAGTACTTC
V gene: TRBV4-1; clone size: -; D gene: -; J gene: TRBJ2-1; CDR3 length: 12; CDR3 protein: CASSPHTNEQFF; CDR3 DNA: TGCGCCAGCAGCCCCCACACCAATGAGCAGTTCTTC
V gene: TRBV6-6; clone size: -; D gene: -; J gene: TRBJ2-1; CDR3 length: 14; CDR3 protein: CASSYKGSGNEQFF; CDR3 DNA: TGTGCCAGCAGTTATAAGGGGTCGGGCAATGAGCAGTTCTTC
V gene: TRBV9; clone size: -; D gene: -; J gene: TRBJ2-3; CDR3 length: 15; CDR3 protein: CASSVAERLTDTQYF; CDR3 DNA: TGTGCCAGCAGCGTAGCGGAGAGGCTCACAGATACGCAGTATTTT
V gene: TRBV30; clone size: -; D gene: TRBD1; J gene: TRBJ2-7; CDR3 length: 11; CDR3 protein: CAGDRSYEQYF; CDR3 DNA: TGTGCCGGGGACAGATCCTACGAGCAGTACTTC
V gene: TRBV7-6; clone size: -; D gene: -; J gene: TRBJ2-2; CDR3 length: 17; CDR3 protein: CASSSGSLLTNTGELFF; CDR3 DNA: TGTGCCAGCAGCTCCGGGTCCCTCCTTACAAACACCGGGGAGCTGTTTTTT
V gene: TRBV30; clone size: -; D gene: TRBD1; J gene: TRBJ1-2; CDR3 length: 16; CDR3 protein: CAWSGRQGATNYGYTF; CDR3 DNA: TGTGCCTGGAGTGGCCGACAGGGGGCGACTAACTATGGCTACACCTTC
V gene: TRBV2; clone size: -; D gene: TRBD1; J gene: TRBJ1-5; CDR3 length: 16; CDR3 protein: CVSSDWYGQGNQPQHF; CDR3 DNA: TGTGTCAGCAGTGACTGGTACGGACAGGGCAATCAGCCCCAGCATTTT
V gene: TRBV7-3; clone size: -; D gene: -; J gene: TRBJ2-3; CDR3 length: 14; CDR3 protein: CASRGRTITDTQYF; CDR3 DNA: TGTGCCAGCAGGGGCAGGACAATCACAGATACGCAGTATTTT
V gene: TRBV29-1; clone size: -; D gene: TRBD2; J gene: TRBJ2-1; CDR3 length: 14; CDR3 protein: CSVGLAGGGNEQFF; CDR3 DNA: TGCAGCGTTGGCCTAGCGGGGGGTGGAAATGAGCAGTTCTTC